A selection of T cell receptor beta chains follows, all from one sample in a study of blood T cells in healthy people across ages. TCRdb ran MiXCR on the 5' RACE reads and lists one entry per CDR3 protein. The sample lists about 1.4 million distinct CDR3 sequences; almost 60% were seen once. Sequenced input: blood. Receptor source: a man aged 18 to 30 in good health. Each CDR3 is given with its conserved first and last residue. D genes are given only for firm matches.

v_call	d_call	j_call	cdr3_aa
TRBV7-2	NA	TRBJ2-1	CASSSFRSNEQFF
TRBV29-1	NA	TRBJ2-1	CSVDGLEETQFF
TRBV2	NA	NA	CASSAARTYEQYF
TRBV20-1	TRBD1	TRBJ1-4	CSARRREPTGVKSNEKLFF
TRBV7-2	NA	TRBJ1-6	CASSPTTTGISPLHF
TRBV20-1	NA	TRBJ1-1	CSAAPSWTRVTEAFF
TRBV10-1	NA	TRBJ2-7	CASSDNRDQYEQYF
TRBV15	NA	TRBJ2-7	CATSRGDSISYEQYF
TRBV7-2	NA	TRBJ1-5	CASSLSTGAPNQPQHF
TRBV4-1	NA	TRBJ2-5	CASSQPYVWRETQYF